This T cell receptor (beta chain) was captured in a study of identical twins. This clonotype was seen many times. The antigen remains unidentified. TCRdb ran MiXCR on the 5' RACE reads and lists one entry per CDR3 protein. Of 500,000 to 700,000 distinct CDR3 sequences detected, roughly 7.1% appear once; the ten largest clones hold 1.6%. The CDR3 sequence is 16 residues long. Looked up from germline, CDR1 is SGHTA and CDR2 is FQGTGA. The V end lost 5 bases, the J end lost 4 bases, and 19 bases lay between the germline ends. The study, taken as a whole, reports: Memory repertoires showed no such pattern, whereas abundant cord blood beta clonotypes carried fewer insertions.

The same data also went into a second study, on yellow fever vaccine responses in identical twins.

The clonotype was recovered from a woman between 18 and 30 years old in good health. The V gene is TRBV7-3, the J gene TRBJ2-3; either TRBD1 or TRBD2 may supply D (5 bases each). Input material: PBMCs. In DNA, the CDR3 is TGTGCCAGCAGCCCTAAGTCCTCGGGGACCGCAGATACGCAGTATTTT. It translates to CASSPKSSGTADTQYF. Together with reference TRBV7-3 and TRBJ2-3, the CDR3 gives the full variable domain: GAGVSQTPSNKVTEKGKYVELRCDPISGHTALYWYRQSLGQGPEFLIYFQGTGAADDSGLPNDRFFAVRPEGSVSTLKIQRTERGDSAVYLCASSPKSSGTADTQYFGPGTRLTVL.